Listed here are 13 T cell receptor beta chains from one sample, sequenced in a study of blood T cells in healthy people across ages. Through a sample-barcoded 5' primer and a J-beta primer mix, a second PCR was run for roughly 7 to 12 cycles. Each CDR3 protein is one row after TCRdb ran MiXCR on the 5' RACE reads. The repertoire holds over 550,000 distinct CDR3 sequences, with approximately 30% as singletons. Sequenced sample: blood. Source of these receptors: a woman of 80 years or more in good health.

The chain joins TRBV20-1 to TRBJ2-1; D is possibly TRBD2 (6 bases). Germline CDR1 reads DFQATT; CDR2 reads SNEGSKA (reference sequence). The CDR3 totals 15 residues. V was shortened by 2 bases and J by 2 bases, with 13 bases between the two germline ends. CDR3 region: CSARKASGAYNEQFF. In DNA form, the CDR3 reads TGCAGTGCTAGAAAGGCCTCGGGGGCCTACAATGAGCAGTTCTTC.

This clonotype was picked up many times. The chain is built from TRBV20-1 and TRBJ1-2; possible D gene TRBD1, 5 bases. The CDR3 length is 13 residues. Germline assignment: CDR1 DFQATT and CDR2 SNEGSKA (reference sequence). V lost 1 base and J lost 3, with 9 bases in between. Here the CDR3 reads CSARGDPDYGYTF. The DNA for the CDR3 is TGCAGTGCTAGAGGGGACCCCGACTATGGCTACACCTTC.

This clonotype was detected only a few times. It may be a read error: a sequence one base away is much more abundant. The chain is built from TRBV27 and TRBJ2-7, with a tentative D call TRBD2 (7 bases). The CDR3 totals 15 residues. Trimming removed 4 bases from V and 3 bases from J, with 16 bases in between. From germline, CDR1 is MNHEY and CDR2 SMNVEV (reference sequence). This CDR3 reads CASSWEGGRCYEQYF. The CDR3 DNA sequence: TGTGCCAGCAGTTGGGAGGGGGGCCGTTGCTACGAGCAGTACTTC.

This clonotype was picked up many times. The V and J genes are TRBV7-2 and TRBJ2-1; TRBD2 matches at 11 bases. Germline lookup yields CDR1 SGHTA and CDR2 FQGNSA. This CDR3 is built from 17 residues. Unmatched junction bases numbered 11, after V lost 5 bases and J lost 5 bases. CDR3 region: CASSPPGLAGGNNEQFF. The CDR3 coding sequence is TGTGCCAGCAGCCCCCCCGGGCTAGCGGGGGGTAACAATGAGCAGTTCTTC.

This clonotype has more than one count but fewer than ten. CDR3 bases: TGTGCCATCAGCCCCGGGACAGGGGAAGGCACCGGGGAGCTGTTTTTT. Translating it yields CAISPGTGEGTGELFF. The V gene is TRBV10-3, the J gene TRBJ2-2; 10 bases are shared with TRBD1. Trimming took 6 bases from V and 4 from J; bases not matched to a gene: 8. From germline, CDR1 is ENHRY and CDR2 SYGVKD. The CDR3 runs to 16 residues.

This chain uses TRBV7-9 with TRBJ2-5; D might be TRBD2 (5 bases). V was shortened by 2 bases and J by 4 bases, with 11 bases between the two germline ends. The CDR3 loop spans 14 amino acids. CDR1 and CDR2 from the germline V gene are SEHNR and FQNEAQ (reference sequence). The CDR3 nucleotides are TGTGCCAGCAGCTTAAGGAGTGGAGGAGAGACCCAGTACTTC. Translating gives CASSLRSGGETQYF.

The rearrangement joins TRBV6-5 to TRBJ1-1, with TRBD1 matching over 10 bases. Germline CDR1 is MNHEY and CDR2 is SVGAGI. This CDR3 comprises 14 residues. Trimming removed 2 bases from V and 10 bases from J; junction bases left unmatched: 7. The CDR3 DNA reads TGTGCCAGCAGTTACGCAGACAGGGGGCAGGGAGCTTTCTTT. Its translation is CASSYADRGQGAFF.

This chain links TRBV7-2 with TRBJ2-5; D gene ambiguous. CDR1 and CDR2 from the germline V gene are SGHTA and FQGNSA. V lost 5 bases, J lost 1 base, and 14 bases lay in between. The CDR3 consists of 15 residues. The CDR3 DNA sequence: TGTGCCAGCAGCCTCAGAGCCTCATCCCAAGAGACCCAGTACTTC. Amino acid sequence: CASSLRASSQETQYF.

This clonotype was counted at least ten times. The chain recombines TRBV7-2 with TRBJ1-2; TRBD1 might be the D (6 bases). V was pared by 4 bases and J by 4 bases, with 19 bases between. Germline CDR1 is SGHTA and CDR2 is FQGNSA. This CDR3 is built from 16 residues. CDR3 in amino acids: CASSSTPGDRTYGYTF. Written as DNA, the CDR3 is TGTGCCAGCAGCTCAACCCCAGGGGATCGGACCTATGGCTACACCTTC.

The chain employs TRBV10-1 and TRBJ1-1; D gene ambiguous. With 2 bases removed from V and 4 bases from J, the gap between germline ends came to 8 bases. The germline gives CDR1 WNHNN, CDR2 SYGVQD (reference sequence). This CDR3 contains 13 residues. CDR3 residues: CASSEGRPTEAFF. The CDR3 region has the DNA TGCGCCAGCAGTGAGGGCAGGCCCACTGAAGCTTTCTTT.

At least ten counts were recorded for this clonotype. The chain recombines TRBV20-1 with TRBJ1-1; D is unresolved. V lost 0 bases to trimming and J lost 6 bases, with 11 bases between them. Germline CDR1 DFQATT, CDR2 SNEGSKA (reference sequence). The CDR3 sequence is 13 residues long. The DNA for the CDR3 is TGCAGTGCTAGAGATAGGCCCGATTCTGAAGCTTTCTTT. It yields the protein CSARDRPDSEAFF.

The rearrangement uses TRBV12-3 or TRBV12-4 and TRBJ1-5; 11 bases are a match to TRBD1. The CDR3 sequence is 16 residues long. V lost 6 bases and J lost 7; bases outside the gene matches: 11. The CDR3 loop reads CASSRRTGGVGQPQHF. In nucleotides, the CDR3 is TGTGCCAGCAGCCGGAGGACAGGGGGCGTAGGGCAGCCCCAGCATTTT.

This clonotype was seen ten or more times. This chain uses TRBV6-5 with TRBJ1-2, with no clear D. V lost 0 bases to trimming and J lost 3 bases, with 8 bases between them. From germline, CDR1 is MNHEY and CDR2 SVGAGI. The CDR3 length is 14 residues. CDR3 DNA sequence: TGTGCCAGCAGTTACTCGCAGGCCCACTATGGCTACACCTTC. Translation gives CASSYSQAHYGYTF.